Listed here are 26 T cell receptor beta chains from one sample, sequenced in a study of blood T cell repertoires in COVID-19. The repertoire was sequenced with immunoSEQ multiplex PCR; TCRdb's copy has only in-frame clones and lacks some. This table has about 190,000 clones, 90% appearing once. The sequenced material came from peripheral blood. Receptor source: a middle-aged man with acute or convalescent COVID-19.

The rearrangement links TRBV11-2 to TRBJ2-7; D is unresolved. There are 13 residues in the CDR3. The V end lost 1 base, the J end lost 2 bases, and 6 bases lay between the germline ends. The germline CDR1 and CDR2 sequences are SGHAT and FQNNGV. In DNA, the CDR3 is TGTGCCAGCAGCTTAGCGCAGGCCTACGAGCAGTACTTC. This translates into CASSLAQAYEQYF.

This rearrangement joins TRBV30 to TRBJ2-7; TRBD2 matches at 11 bases. Germline CDR1 and CDR2: GTSNPN and SVGIG (reference sequence). The CDR3 is 13 amino acids. Unmatched junction bases numbered 7, after V lost 2 bases and J lost 10 bases. CDR3 coding DNA: TGTGCCTGGAGTTCGGTAGCGGGGGGGTATCAGTACGTC. Translation gives CAWSSVAGGYQYV.

This chain links TRBV5-1 with TRBJ2-7, with D hard to call. Trimming stripped 1 base from V and 2 bases from J, with 7 bases between. This CDR3 is 13 amino acids long. The germline V gene encodes CDR1 SGHRS and CDR2 YFSETQ. The CDR3 here is CASSLNPAYEQYF. The CDR3 bases are TGCGCCAGCAGCTTGAACCCAGCCTACGAGCAGTACTTC.

The table lists this clone with a few counts. The V call is TRBV6-5, the J call TRBJ2-7; 11 bases map to TRBD2. Germline CDR1 reads MNHEY; CDR2 reads SVGAGI. V trimming: 6 bases; J trimming: 0 bases; junction bases outside the gene matches: 1. This CDR3 has 14 residues. The chain's CDR3 is CASRTSGSSYEQYF. The CDR3 coding sequence is TGTGCCAGCAGAACTAGCGGGAGCTCCTACGAGCAGTACTTC.

V gene TRBV2 combines with J gene TRBJ2-7, with D possibly matching TRBD2 (6 bases). The germline V and J ends were trimmed by 7 bases and 0 bases, with 10 bases remaining between them. CDR3 length equals 13 residues. The germline gives CDR1 SNHLY, CDR2 FYNNEI. DNA for the CDR3: TGTGCCAGCACCTGGGACTTCTCCTACGAGCAGTACGTC. This gives the protein CASTWDFSYEQYV.

The chain recombines TRBV4-1 with TRBJ2-5, with 11 bases matching TRBD2. CDR3 length equals 16 residues. With V trimmed by 2 bases and J by 7 bases, 9 bases remained unmatched. The germline gives CDR1 MGHRA, CDR2 YSYEKL. The CDR3 is CASSQSTSGTQGTQYF. In DNA form, the CDR3 reads TGCGCCAGCAGCCAATCGACTAGCGGGACGCAGGGGACCCAGTACTTC.

The CDR3 region is CASSLVGVNYGYTF. CDR3 nucleotide sequence: TGTGCCAGCAGCCTCGTCGGGGTTAACTATGGCTACACCTTC. The chain couples TRBV11-2 to TRBJ1-2; D unclear. Germline assignment: CDR1 SGHAT and CDR2 FQNNGV. This CDR3 is 14 amino acids long. The ends were cut back, 5 bases at V and 1 base at J, with 11 bases in the middle.

V and J are TRBV10-1 and TRBJ1-6; D gene ambiguous. V was clipped by 2 bases and J by 7 bases, with 12 bases between them. The CDR3 has 15 amino acids. Germline CDR1 WNHNN, CDR2 SYGVQD (reference sequence). The CDR3 region has the DNA TGCGCCAGCAGTGAGGATATCCCGGGAAATTCACCCCTCCACTTT. Translation: CASSEDIPGNSPLHF.

V gene TRBV4-1 combines with J gene TRBJ1-2; D perhaps matches TRBD1 (5 bases). Germline V CDR1 and CDR2: MGHRA, YSYEKL. The CDR3 covers 16 residues. Trimming removed 6 bases at V and 5 bases at J, with 22 bases between. The CDR3 sequence is CASRQLWRDGAYGYTF. The CDR3 nucleotides read TGCGCCAGCAGACAACTATGGCGGGACGGAGCTTATGGCTACACCTTC.

The rearrangement uses TRBV4-1 and TRBJ2-5; D gene ambiguous. CDR1 is MGHRA and CDR2 is YSYEKL in the germline V gene. V lost 0 bases and J 5 bases, leaving 10 bases between the germline ends. This CDR3 contains 14 residues. CDR3 bases: TGCGCCAGCAGCCAAGATAGCCCCTCCGAGACCCAGTACTTC. It is translated as CASSQDSPSETQYF.

V and J are TRBV7-9 and TRBJ2-3; 11 bases are shared with TRBD2. Germline V gene data show CDR1 as SEHNR and CDR2 as FQNEAQ (reference sequence). The CDR3 extends over 16 amino acids. V lost 3 bases to trimming and J lost 7 bases; unmatched junction nucleotides: 9. The CDR3 sequence: CASSFPGLAVDYTQYF. CDR3 sequence (DNA): TGTGCCAGCAGCTTCCCGGGACTAGCGGTTGATTATACGCAGTATTTT.

About this clone itself: Sequence at one end of the junction differs from germline and may be a read error. This CDR3 reads CASSPLGGFGQGTQYF. The CDR3 nucleotides read TGTGCCAGCAGCCCCCTCGGCGGCTTTGGCCAAGGGACCCAGTACTTC. This chain connects TRBV5-4 to TRBJ2-5; D unclear. This CDR3 contains 16 residues. Germline CDR1 and CDR2: SGHNT and YYREEE (reference sequence).

This clone was seen a single time. The chain has TRBV7-2 and TRBJ1-4; a weak D match, TRBD1 (5 bases). Germline V CDR1 and CDR2: SGHTA, FQGNSA. This CDR3 spans 16 amino acids. The V end lost 3 bases, the J end lost 7 bases, and 18 bases lay between the germline ends. The CDR3 here is CASSFGPTVGIEKLFF. In DNA, the CDR3 is TGTGCCAGCAGCTTCGGGCCGACAGTAGGCATTGAAAAACTGTTTTTT.

The chain is built from TRBV7-3 and TRBJ2-1, with 9 positions matching TRBD2. The CDR3 is 15 residues long. The germline CDR1 and CDR2 sequences are SGHTA and FQGTGA. J lost 4 bases, V lost 5 bases, and 6 bases had no gene match. In DNA form, the CDR3 reads TGTGCCAGCAGCCCCATAGCGGGGGCATACAATGAGCAGTTCTTC. This gives the protein CASSPIAGAYNEQFF.

This clone was seen once. The chain carries TRBV5-1 and TRBJ1-2; 12 bases match TRBD1. Per germline, CDR1 SGHRS and CDR2 YFSETQ. V shed 2 bases, J shed 6 bases, and the junction held 5 bases outside the gene matches. The CDR3 has 15 amino acids. CDR3 DNA: TGCGCCAGCAGCTTTTCGGGACAGGGGGCTCATGGCTACACCTTC. Protein sequence: CASSFSGQGAHGYTF.

The chain has TRBV7-2 and TRBJ2-1; 11 nucleotides agree with TRBD2. The CDR3 has 18 amino acids. Looked up from germline, CDR1 is SGHTA and CDR2 is FQGNSA. The ends lost 2 bases at V and 9 bases at J; junction bases unmatched: 15. CDR3 region: CASSLWVTSGMVLAEQFF. For the CDR3, the DNA is TGTGCCAGCAGCTTATGGGTGACTAGCGGGATGGTTTTGGCTGAGCAGTTCTTC.

This clone was found once. The chain couples TRBV29-1 to TRBJ1-2; TRBD1 matches at 8 bases. This CDR3 contains 13 residues. With 4 bases clipped from V and 5 bases from J, the junction kept 6 bases outside the gene matches. CDR1 and CDR2 (germline): SQVTM, ANQGSEA. CDR3 region: CSVVPGGAYGYTF. CDR3 DNA sequence: TGCAGCGTTGTACCAGGGGGCGCTTATGGCTACACCTTC.

The chain recombines TRBV4-3 with TRBJ2-7; TRBD1 matches 11 bases. The CDR3 contains 15 residues. The V gene end was trimmed by 2 bases and the J gene end by 4 bases; junction bases not matched to a gene: 4. The germline CDR1 and CDR2 sequences are LGHNA and YSLEER. The DNA of the CDR3 is TGCGCCAGCAGCCAACTAGGACAGGGGGCTTACGAGCAGTACGTC. Its translation is CASSQLGQGAYEQYV.

This clone turned up a few times. CDR3 sequence reads: CASSWGQGSVNTEAFF. In nucleotides, the CDR3 is TGTGCCAGCAGTTGGGGTCAGGGTTCCGTGAACACTGAAGCTTTCTTT. The rearrangement uses TRBV28 and TRBJ1-1; a weak D match, TRBD1 (5 bases). The CDR3 has 16 amino acids. The germline V and J ends were trimmed by 4 bases and 0 bases, with 15 bases remaining between them. CDR1 MDHEN and CDR2 SYDVKM come from the germline V gene.

The chain has TRBV19 and TRBJ1-4; TRBD1 matches 9 bases. The V gene end was trimmed by 6 bases and the J gene end by 0 bases; junction bases not matched to a gene: 2. The CDR3 consists of 15 residues. Per the germline V gene, CDR1 is LNHDA and CDR2 is SQIVND (reference sequence). The CDR3 spells CASSGTGSTNEKLFF. The DNA for the CDR3 is TGTGCCAGTAGCGGGACAGGGTCAACTAATGAAAAACTGTTTTTT.

This chain uses TRBV5-1 with TRBJ2-7; D gene ambiguous. Trimming left V 4 bases short and J 8 bases short, with 13 bases between. The germline V gene has CDR1 SGHRS and CDR2 YFSETQ. This CDR3 has 12 amino acids. The CDR3 region is CASSPGEPQQYF. The CDR3 DNA sequence: TGCGCCAGCAGCCCCGGTGAGCCACAGCAGTACTTC. The full variable domain, completed using reference TRBV5-1 and TRBJ2-7, is KAGVTQTPRYLIKTRGQQVTLSCSPISGHRSVSWYQQTPGQGLQFLFEYFSETQRNKGNFPGRFSGRQFSNSRSEMNVSTLELGDSALYLCASSPGEPQQYFGPGTRLTVT.

The chain couples TRBV30 to TRBJ1-2, with D hard to call. Trimming took off 1 base at V and 8 bases at J, with 14 bases between the two ends. The CDR3 runs to 13 residues. The germline gives CDR1 GTSNPN, CDR2 SVGIG (reference sequence). CDR3 in DNA: TGTGCCTGGAGTGCATGGCCTTTCCACGGCTACACCTTC. Amino acid sequence: CAWSAWPFHGYTF.

This sequence joins TRBV11-1 and TRBJ2-7, with 8 nucleotides matching TRBD2. J gave up 5 bases and V 5 bases, and 11 bases lay outside the gene matches. The CDR3 is 15 amino acids. Germline assignment: CDR1 SGHAT and CDR2 FQDESV (reference sequence). CDR3 nucleotides: TGTGCCAGCAGCCTCGGGGTAAGCGGGAGCGACGAGCAGTACTTC. Protein sequence: CASSLGVSGSDEQYF.

The V gene is TRBV7-3, the J gene TRBJ2-1, with TRBD2 identical over 7 bases. The germline gives CDR1 SGHTA, CDR2 FQGTGA. Trimming at V came to 1 base and at J to 10 bases, leaving 10 bases not matched to a gene. CDR3 size: 15 residues. CDR3 nucleotide sequence: TGTGCCAGCAGCTTAAGAGGAGGGAGGGCCGAGGAGCAGTTCTTC. It yields the protein CASSLRGGRAEEQFF.

V usage is TRBV3-1 (or the pseudogene TRBV3-2) and J usage is TRBJ1-2, with D possibly being TRBD1 (5 bases). The V end lost 1 base, the J end lost 4 bases, and 10 bases lay between the germline ends. In germline, CDR1 is LGHDT, CDR2 YNNKEL (reference sequence). This CDR3 has 14 residues. DNA of the CDR3: TGTGCCAGCAGCCAAGGTGCAGGGATCTATGGCTACACCTTC. This encodes CASSQGAGIYGYTF.

V usage is TRBV18 and J usage is TRBJ1-6; the D gene is possibly TRBD1 (5 bases). The CDR3 is 15 residues long. V dropped 1 base and J dropped 8 bases, with 12 bases sitting between them. Germline V CDR1 and CDR2: KGHSH, LQKENI. The CDR3 DNA follows: TGTGCCAGCTCACCACGCGTAGGGGCGGATTCACCCCTCCACTTT. The encoded protein is CASSPRVGADSPLHF.